A selection of T cell receptor beta chains follows, all from one sample in a study of T-cell reconstitution after alpha-beta-depleted transplantation in children. Each CDR3 protein is one row after TCRdb ran MiXCR on the PCR reads. Of around 370,000 distinct CDR3 sequences listed, around 15% are singletons. Specimen: PBMCs, mostly from graft donor cells, collected 360 days after TCRalphabeta/CD19-depleted stem cell transplant. Source of these receptors: a male patient aged 2 to 9 who had a stem cell transplant for acute lymphoblastic leukemia, so the T cells may come from the graft donor. Both conserved end residues are part of each CDR3. D genes are given only for firm matches. Rows give clone size only sometimes, using once, few, many, or a class for an expanded clone.

many	TRBD2	TRBV12-3/TRBV12-4	TRBJ2-1	CASSLGVLAEQFF	TGTGCCAGCAGTTTAGGGGTACTAGCGGAGCAGTTCTTC
NA	NA	TRBV7-8	TRBJ2-1	CASSLPGSNEQFF	TGTGCCAGCAGCTTACCGGGATCGAATGAGCAGTTCTTC
NA	TRBD1	TRBV5-1	TRBJ2-7	CASSLGQGVYEQYF	TGCGCCAGCAGCTTGGGACAGGGGGTGTACGAGCAGTACTTC
many	NA	TRBV29-1	TRBJ2-5	CSVEASVETQYF	TGCAGCGTTGAAGCTAGCGTGGAGACCCAGTACTTC
NA	TRBD2	TRBV6-2/TRBV6-3	TRBJ2-1	CASSYGLGGRRGGPYNEQFF	TGTGCCAGCAGTTACGGGCTAGGCGGGAGGAGGGGGGGACCCTACAATGAGCAGTTCTTC
few	NA	TRBV5-5	TRBJ2-7	CASSWVEGTYEQYF	TGTGCCAGCAGCTGGGTGGAGGGGACCTACGAGCAGTACTTC
few	TRBD1	TRBV5-5	TRBJ2-5	CASSSRTGWVEETQYF	TGTGCCAGCAGCTCCAGGACAGGGTGGGTGGAAGAGACCCAGTACTTC
NA	TRBD1	TRBV29-1	TRBJ1-1	CSVGDRVSTEAFF	TGCAGCGTTGGGGACAGGGTTTCCACTGAAGCTTTCTTT
NA	TRBD2	TRBV4-2	TRBJ2-7	CASSQETGGLYEQYF	TGTGCCAGCAGCCAAGAGACGGGAGGACTTTACGAGCAGTACTTC
few	TRBD1	TRBV29-1	TRBJ2-7	CSVAGTGGTYEQYF	TGCAGCGTTGCCGGGACAGGGGGGACCTACGAGCAGTACTTC
many	NA	TRBV7-2	TRBJ2-7	CASSLRGDYYEQYF	TGTGCCAGCAGCCTAAGGGGGGACTACTACGAGCAGTACTTC
few	NA	TRBV3-1	TRBJ2-1	CASSQDPWVGYNEQFF	TGTGCCAGCAGCCAAGATCCGTGGGTAGGTTACAATGAGCAGTTCTTC
few	TRBD2	TRBV11-2	TRBJ2-5	CASSFTSGSRETQYF	TGTGCCAGCAGCTTTACTAGCGGGAGTCGAGAGACCCAGTACTTC
NA	NA	TRBV24-1	TRBJ2-1	CATSDLTPRFF	TGTGCCACCAGTGATTTGACTCCACGGTTCTTC
few	TRBD1	TRBV20-1	TRBJ2-7	CSASSGDRPGEQYF	TGCAGTGCTAGCAGTGGGGACAGGCCTGGCGAGCAGTACTTC
few	TRBD2	TRBV5-4	TRBJ2-7	CASSLVASAWGDRDYSYEQYF	TGTGCCAGCAGCTTGGTGGCGTCAGCCTGGGGGGACCGGGACTACTCCTACGAGCAGTACTTC
many	TRBD2	TRBV20-1	TRBJ2-1	CSAGGGGNNEQFF	TGCAGTGCCGGCGGGGGAGGGAACAATGAGCAGTTCTTC
few	NA	TRBV20-1	TRBJ1-4	CSARDWGEGTNEKLFF	TGCAGTGCTAGAGATTGGGGGGAGGGGACTAATGAAAAACTGTTTTTT
few	TRBD2	TRBV20-1	TRBJ2-3	CSATGRFRTSRLTDTQYF	TGCAGTGCTACCGGGCGGTTTCGGACTAGCCGCCTCACAGATACGCAGTATTTT
many	NA	TRBV2	TRBJ2-7	CASSAMWGDTYEQYF	TGTGCCAGCAGTGCGATGTGGGGAGACACCTACGAGCAGTACTTC
few	TRBD1	TRBV28	TRBJ2-2	CASRTGQGNTGELFF	TGTGCCAGCAGAACGGGACAGGGGAACACCGGGGAGCTGTTTTTT
few	TRBD2	TRBV24-1	TRBJ2-6	CATSDLPKLAGAPGANVLTF	TGTGCCACCAGTGATTTGCCAAAACTAGCGGGAGCCCCAGGGGCCAACGTCCTGACTTTC
few	TRBD2	TRBV5-1	TRBJ2-1	CASRLGLAGAKSSYNEQFF	TGCGCCAGCAGGTTGGGACTAGCGGGAGCCAAGAGCTCCTACAATGAGCAGTTCTTC
NA	NA	TRBV15	TRBJ2-7	CATSDGQSYEQYF	TGTGCCACCAGCGACGGGCAGTCCTACGAGCAGTACTTC
few	NA	TRBV20-1	TRBJ2-5	CSAGQGVQETQYF	TGCAGTGCTGGCCAAGGGGTTCAAGAGACCCAGTACTTC
many	TRBD1	TRBV5-5	TRBJ2-1	CASSLDRGNNNEQFF	TGTGCCAGCAGCCTAGACAGGGGGAACAACAATGAGCAGTTCTTC
NA	NA	TRBV6-1	TRBJ2-1	CASAPLGSRDNEQFF	TGTGCCAGCGCCCCACTAGGCTCAAGGGACAATGAGCAGTTCTTC
many	NA	TRBV28	TRBJ2-1	CASSFGGRPYNEQFF	TGTGCCAGCAGTTTTGGAGGGAGGCCCTACAATGAGCAGTTCTTC
few	NA	TRBV20-1	TRBJ1-1	CSANRDTEAFF	TGCAGTGCTAACCGTGACACTGAAGCTTTCTTT
NA	NA	TRBV7-7	TRBJ2-2	CASSMNTGELFF	TGTGCTAGCAGCATGAACACCGGGGAGCTGTTTTTT
NA	NA	TRBV6-5	TRBJ1-1	CASSYDWVTGTEAFF	TGTGCCAGCAGTTACGACTGGGTAACGGGCACTGAAGCTTTCTTT
few	NA	TRBV12-3/TRBV12-4	TRBJ2-1	CASSPWVVSYNEQFF	TGTGCCAGCAGTCCATGGGTAGTCTCCTACAATGAGCAGTTCTTC
NA	TRBD2	TRBV12-3/TRBV12-4	TRBJ2-1	CASSPHSGGGNEQFF	TGTGCCAGCAGTCCCCATTCTGGGGGGGGCAATGAGCAGTTCTTC
NA	NA	TRBV5-4	TRBJ2-5	CASRSDRYQETQYF	TGTGCCAGCAGATCTGACAGATACCAAGAGACCCAGTACTTC
few	NA	TRBV5-6	TRBJ2-7	CASSRPPVPYEQYF	TGTGCCAGCTCCCGCCCACCGGTCCCCTACGAGCAGTACTTC
few	NA	TRBV7-8	TRBJ1-5	CASSLEAGIRQPQHF	TGTGCCAGCAGCTTAGAAGCCGGGATAAGGCAGCCCCAGCATTTT
many	NA	TRBV27	TRBJ2-2	CASSLVNTGELFF	TGTGCCAGCAGTTTAGTGAACACCGGGGAGCTGTTTTTT
few	NA	TRBV20-1	TRBJ2-5	CSAAGTQKETQYF	TGCAGTGCGGCAGGGACTCAGAAAGAGACCCAGTACTTC
many	TRBD1	TRBV5-1	TRBJ1-1	CASRRTGQGSAYEAFF	TGCGCCAGCAGACGGACGGGACAGGGGTCAGCCTATGAAGCTTTCTTT
NA	NA	TRBV14	TRBJ1-2	CASSQVGGNGYTF	TGTGCCAGCAGCCAAGTTGGGGGGAATGGCTACACCTTC
few	TRBD2	TRBV7-2	TRBJ2-1	CASSASSGKQFF	TGTGCCAGCAGCGCCTCTAGCGGGAAGCAGTTCTTC
few	NA	TRBV5-1	TRBJ1-6	CASSLGPGQKRNSPLHF	TGCGCCAGCAGCTTGGGCCCCGGACAAAAACGGAATTCACCCCTCCACTTT
few	TRBD2	TRBV28	TRBJ2-3	CASKGAGGFTDTQYF	TGTGCCAGCAAGGGAGCGGGAGGGTTCACAGATACGCAGTATTTT
few	NA	TRBV7-9	TRBJ2-3	CASSLGVSGDTQYF	TGTGCCAGCAGCTTAGGGGTTAGCGGAGATACGCAGTATTTT
many	NA	TRBV14	TRBJ2-3	CASSQETVTDTQYF	TGTGCCAGCAGCCAAGAGACCGTCACAGATACGCAGTATTTT
many	NA	TRBV29-1	TRBJ2-1	CSVGLQGRDYNEQFF	TGCAGCGTTGGCCTACAGGGAAGGGACTACAATGAGCAGTTCTTC
NA	TRBD1	TRBV5-5	TRBJ2-1	CASSFLGTAFF	TGTGCCAGCAGTTTCCTCGGGACAGCCTTTTTC
few	TRBD2	TRBV27	TRBJ2-1	CASSSLYSGVYNEQFF	TGTGCCAGCAGTTCCCTCTATAGCGGGGTCTACAATGAGCAGTTCTTC
few	NA	TRBV15	TRBJ2-7	CATSRDPSPRWGSSYEQYF	TGTGCCACCAGCAGAGACCCCTCCCCCCGATGGGGGAGCTCCTACGAGCAGTACTTC
NA	TRBD2	TRBV4-1	TRBJ2-5	CASSQEPSGSGYQETQYF	TGCGCCAGCAGCCAAGAGCCTAGCGGGAGTGGGTACCAAGAGACCCAGTACTTC
NA	NA	TRBV6-2/TRBV6-3	TRBJ2-2	CASSYLANTGELFF	TGTGCCAGCAGTTACCTAGCGAACACCGGGGAGCTGTTTTTT